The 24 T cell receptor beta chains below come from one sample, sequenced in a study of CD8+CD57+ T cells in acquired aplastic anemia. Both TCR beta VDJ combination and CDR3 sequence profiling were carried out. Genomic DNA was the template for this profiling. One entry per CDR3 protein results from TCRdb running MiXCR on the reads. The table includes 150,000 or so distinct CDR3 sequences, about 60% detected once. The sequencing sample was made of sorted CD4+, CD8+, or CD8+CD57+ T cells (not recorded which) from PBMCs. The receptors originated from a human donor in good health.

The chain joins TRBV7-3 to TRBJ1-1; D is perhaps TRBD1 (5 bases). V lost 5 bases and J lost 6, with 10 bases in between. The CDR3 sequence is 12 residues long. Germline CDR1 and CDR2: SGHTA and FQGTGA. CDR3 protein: CASSPGGAEAFF. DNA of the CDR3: TGTGCCAGCAGCCCCGGGGGTGCTGAAGCTTTCTTT.

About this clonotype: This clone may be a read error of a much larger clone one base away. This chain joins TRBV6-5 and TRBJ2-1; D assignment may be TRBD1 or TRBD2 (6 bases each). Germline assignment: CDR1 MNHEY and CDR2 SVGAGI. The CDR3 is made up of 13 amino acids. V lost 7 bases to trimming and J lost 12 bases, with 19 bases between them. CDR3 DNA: TGTGCCAGCATGACGGGAGATGTAGGGGGGCAGTTCTTC. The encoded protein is CASMTGDVGGQFF.

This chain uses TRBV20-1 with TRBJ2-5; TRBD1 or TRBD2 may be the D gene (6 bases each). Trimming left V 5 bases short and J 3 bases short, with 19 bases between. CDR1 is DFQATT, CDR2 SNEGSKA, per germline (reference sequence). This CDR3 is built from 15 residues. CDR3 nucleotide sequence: TGCAGTGCTCTAACTCCTCCGAGGGGGGAAGAGACCCAGTACTTC. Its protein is CSALTPPRGEETQYF.

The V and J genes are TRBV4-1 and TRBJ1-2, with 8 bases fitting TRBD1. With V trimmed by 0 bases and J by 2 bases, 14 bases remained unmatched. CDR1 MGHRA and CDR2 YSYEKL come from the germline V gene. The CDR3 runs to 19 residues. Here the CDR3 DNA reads TGCGCCAGCAGCCAAGACCCCATGACAGGGGCAGTTGCAAACTATGGCTACACCTTC. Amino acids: CASSQDPMTGAVANYGYTF.

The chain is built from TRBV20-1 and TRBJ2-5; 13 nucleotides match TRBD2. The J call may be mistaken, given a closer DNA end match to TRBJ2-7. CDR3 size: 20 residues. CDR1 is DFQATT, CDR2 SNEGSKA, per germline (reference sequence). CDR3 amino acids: CSARGFGLAGDWAPDNEQYF. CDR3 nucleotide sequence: TGCAGTGCTAGAGGCTTTGGACTAGCGGGAGATTGGGCGCCAGACAACGAGCAGTACTTC.

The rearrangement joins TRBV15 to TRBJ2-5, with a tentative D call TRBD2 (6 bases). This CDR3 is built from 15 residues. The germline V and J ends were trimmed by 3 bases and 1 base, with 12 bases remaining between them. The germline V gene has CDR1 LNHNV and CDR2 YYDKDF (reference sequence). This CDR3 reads CATSSPWDFQETQYF. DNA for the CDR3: TGTGCCACCAGCAGCCCCTGGGACTTCCAAGAGACCCAGTACTTC.

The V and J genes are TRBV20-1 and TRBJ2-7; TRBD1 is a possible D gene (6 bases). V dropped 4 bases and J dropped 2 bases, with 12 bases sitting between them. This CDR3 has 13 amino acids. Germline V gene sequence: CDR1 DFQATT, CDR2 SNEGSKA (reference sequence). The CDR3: CSAIGQTTYEQYF. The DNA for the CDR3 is TGCAGTGCTATCGGACAGACGACCTACGAGCAGTACTTC.

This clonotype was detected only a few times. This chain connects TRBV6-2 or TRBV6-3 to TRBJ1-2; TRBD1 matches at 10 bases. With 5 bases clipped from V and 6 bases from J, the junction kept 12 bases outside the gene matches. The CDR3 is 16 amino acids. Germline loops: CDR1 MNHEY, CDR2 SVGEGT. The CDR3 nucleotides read TGTGCCAGCAGTCGCTACGCCGGAGGGACAGGGGATGGCTACACCTTC. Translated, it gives CASSRYAGGTGDGYTF.

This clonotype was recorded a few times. As DNA, the CDR3 is TGTGCCAGCAGCGACAAAGGCCTTACCGGGGAGACCCAGTACTTC. Amino acids: CASSDKGLTGETQYF. The chain joins TRBV7-2 to TRBJ2-5; D gene uncertain. The germline CDR1 and CDR2 sequences are SGHTA and FQGNSA. V was clipped by 5 bases and J by 5 bases, with 18 bases between them. The CDR3 has 15 residues.

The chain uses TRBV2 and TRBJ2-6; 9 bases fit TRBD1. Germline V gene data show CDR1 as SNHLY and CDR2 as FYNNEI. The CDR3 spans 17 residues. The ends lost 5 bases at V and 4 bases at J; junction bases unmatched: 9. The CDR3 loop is CASSSGTGRGGANVLTF. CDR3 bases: TGTGCCAGCAGTTCCGGGACAGGGCGAGGAGGGGCCAACGTCCTGACTTTC.

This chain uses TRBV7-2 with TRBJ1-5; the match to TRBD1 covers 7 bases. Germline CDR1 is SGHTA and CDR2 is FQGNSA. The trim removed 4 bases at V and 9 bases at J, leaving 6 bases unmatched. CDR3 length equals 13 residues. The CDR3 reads CASSSQGSTPQHF. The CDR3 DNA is TGTGCCAGCAGCTCACAGGGGTCGACGCCCCAGCATTTT.

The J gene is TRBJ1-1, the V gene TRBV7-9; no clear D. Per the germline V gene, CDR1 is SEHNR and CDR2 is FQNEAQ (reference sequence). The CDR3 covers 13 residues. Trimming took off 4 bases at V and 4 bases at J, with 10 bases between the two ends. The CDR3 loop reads CASSSRMGTEAFF. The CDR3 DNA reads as TGTGCCAGCAGCTCCCGAATGGGCACTGAAGCTTTCTTT. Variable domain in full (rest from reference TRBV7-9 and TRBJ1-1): DTGVSQNPRHKITKRGQNVTFRCDPISEHNRLYWYRQTLGQGPEFLTYFQNEAQLEKSRLLSDRFSAERPKGSFSTLEIQRTEQGDSAMYLCASSSRMGTEAFFGQGTRLTVV.

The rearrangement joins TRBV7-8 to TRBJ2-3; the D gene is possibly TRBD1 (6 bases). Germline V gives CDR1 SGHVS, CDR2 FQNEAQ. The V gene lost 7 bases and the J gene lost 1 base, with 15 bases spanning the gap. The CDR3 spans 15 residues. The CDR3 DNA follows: TGTGCCAGCACCCAAACAGGGAAGGGCACAGATACGCAGTATTTT. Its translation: CASTQTGKGTDTQYF.

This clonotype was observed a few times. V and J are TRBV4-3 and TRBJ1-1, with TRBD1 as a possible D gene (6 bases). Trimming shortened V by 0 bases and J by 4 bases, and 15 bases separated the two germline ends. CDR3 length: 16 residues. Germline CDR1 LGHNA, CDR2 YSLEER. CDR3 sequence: CASSQDTPQGFTEAFF. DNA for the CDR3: TGCGCCAGCAGCCAAGATACCCCACAGGGTTTCACTGAAGCTTTCTTT.

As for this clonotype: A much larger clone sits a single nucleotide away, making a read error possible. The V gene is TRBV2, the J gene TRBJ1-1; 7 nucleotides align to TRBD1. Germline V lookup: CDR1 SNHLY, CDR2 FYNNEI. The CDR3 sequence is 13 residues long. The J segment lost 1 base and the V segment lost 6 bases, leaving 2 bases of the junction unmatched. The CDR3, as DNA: TGTGCCAGCAGGGGACAGCCGAACACTGAAGCTTTCTTT. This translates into CASRGQPNTEAFF. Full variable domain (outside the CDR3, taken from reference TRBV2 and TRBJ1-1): EPEVTQTPSHQVTQMGQEVILRCVPISNHLYFYWYRQILGQKVEFLVSFYNNEISEKSEIFDDQFSVERPDGSNFTLKIRSTKLEDSAMYFCASRGQPNTEAFFGQGTRLTVV.

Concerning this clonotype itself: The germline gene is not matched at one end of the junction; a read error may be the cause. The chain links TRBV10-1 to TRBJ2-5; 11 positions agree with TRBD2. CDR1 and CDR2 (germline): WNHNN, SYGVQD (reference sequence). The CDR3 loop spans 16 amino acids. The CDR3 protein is CASSYSIAGGEETQYF. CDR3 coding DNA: TGTGCCAGCAGTTACTCGATAGCGGGAGGGGAAGAGACCCAGTACTTC.

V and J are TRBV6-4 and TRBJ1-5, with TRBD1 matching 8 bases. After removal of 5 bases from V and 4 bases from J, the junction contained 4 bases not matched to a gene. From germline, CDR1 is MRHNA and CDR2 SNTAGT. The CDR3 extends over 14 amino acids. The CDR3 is CASSYTGGNQPQHF. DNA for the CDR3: TGTGCCAGCAGTTATACAGGGGGTAATCAGCCCCAGCATTTT.

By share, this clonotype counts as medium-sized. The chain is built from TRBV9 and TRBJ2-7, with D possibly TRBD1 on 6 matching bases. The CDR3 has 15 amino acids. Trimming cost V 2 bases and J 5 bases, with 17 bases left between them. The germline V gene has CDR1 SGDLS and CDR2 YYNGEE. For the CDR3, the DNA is TGTGCCAGCAGCGTTGGGTCAGGGGATTCGGACGAGCAGTACTTC. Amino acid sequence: CASSVGSGDSDEQYF.

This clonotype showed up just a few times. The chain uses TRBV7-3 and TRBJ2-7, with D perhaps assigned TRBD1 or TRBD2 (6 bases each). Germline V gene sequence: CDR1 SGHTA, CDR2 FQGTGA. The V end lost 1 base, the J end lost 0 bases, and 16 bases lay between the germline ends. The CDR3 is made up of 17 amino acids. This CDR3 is CASSLRGRDTGSYEQYF. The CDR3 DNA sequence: TGTGCCAGCAGCTTAAGGGGGCGGGACACTGGCTCCTACGAGCAGTACTTC.

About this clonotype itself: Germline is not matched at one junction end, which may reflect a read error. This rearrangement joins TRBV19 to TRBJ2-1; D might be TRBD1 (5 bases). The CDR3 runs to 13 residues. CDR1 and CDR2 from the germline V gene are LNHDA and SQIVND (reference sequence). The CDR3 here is CASSIAGYSEQFF. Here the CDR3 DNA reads TGTGCCAGTAGTATAGCAGGGTACAGTGAGCAGTTCTTC.

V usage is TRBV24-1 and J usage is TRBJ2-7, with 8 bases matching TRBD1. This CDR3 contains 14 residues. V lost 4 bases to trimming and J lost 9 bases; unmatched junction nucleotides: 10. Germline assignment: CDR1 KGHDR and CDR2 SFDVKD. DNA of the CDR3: TGTGCCACCAGTGACTCGGGACAGGCCCCGGTGCAGTACTTC. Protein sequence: CATSDSGQAPVQYF.

The CDR3 sequence: CATSRDIIATDTQYF. The CDR3 nucleotides read TGTGCCACCAGCAGAGATATTATCGCGACAGATACGCAGTATTTT. V is TRBV15 and J is TRBJ2-3; D ambiguous. The CDR3 is 15 amino acids. Trimming cost V 0 bases and J 3 bases, with 10 bases left between them. Per germline, CDR1 LNHNV and CDR2 YYDKDF (reference sequence).

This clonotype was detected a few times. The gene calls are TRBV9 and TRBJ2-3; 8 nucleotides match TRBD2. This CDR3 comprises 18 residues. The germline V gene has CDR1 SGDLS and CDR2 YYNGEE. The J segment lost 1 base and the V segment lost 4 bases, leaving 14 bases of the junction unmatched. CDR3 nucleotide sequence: TGTGCCAGCAGCCTACGAGGCGCCGGGGGGGATCGCACAGATACGCAGTATTTT. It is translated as CASSLRGAGGDRTDTQYF. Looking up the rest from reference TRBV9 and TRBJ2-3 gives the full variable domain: DSGVTQTPKHLITATGQRVTLRCSPRSGDLSVYWYQQSLDQGLQFLIQYYNGEERAKGNILERFSAQQFPDLHSELNLSSLELGDSALYFCASSLRGAGGDRTDTQYFGPGTRLTVL.

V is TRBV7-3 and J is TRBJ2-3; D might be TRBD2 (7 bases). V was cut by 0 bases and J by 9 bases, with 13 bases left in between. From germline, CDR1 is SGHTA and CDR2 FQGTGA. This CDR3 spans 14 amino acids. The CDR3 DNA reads TGTGCCAGCAGCTTAACACCCGAGGGGGGGACGCAGTATTTT. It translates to CASSLTPEGGTQYF.